The 5 T cell receptor beta chains below come from one sample, sequenced in a study of CD8 T cells in Susac syndrome. cDNA came from roughly 0.53 to 1 ug RNA primed by random hexamers. TCRdb itself ran the immunoSEQ multiplex PCR reads through MiXCR, one entry per CDR3 protein. The profile shows about 190,000 distinct CDR3 sequences, 85% to 95% of them singletons. The material sequenced was CD8+ T cells from PBMCs. The receptors come from a human donor with Susac syndrome.

The J gene is TRBJ2-7, the V gene TRBV11-2; maybe TRBD1 (6 bases). CDR1 and CDR2 from the germline V gene are SGHAT and FQNNGV. Trimming pared 1 base from V and 2 bases from J, leaving 12 bases between. CDR3 length: 15 residues. The CDR3 loop is CASSLAFGQTYEQYF. The CDR3 nucleotides read TGTGCCAGCAGCTTAGCATTTGGACAGACCTACGAGCAGTACTTC.

The genes are TRBV20-1 and TRBJ2-7; TRBD1 matches at 10 bases. CDR3 size: 14 residues. Unmatched junction bases numbered 3, after V lost 0 bases and J lost 4 bases. The germline CDR1 and CDR2 sequences are DFQATT and SNEGSKA (reference sequence). CDR3 amino acids: CSARDLGQGYEQYF. The CDR3 bases are TGCAGTGCTAGAGATTTGGGACAGGGGTACGAGCAGTACTTC.

This chain links TRBV5-6 with TRBJ1-1; D uncertain. The V gene lost 4 bases and the J gene lost 5 bases, with 12 bases spanning the gap. Germline CDR1 and CDR2: SGHDT and YYEEEE. The CDR3 extends over 13 amino acids. The CDR3 sequence: CASSPLYPTEAFF. The DNA of the CDR3 is TGTGCCAGCAGCCCTCTTTACCCTACTGAAGCTTTCTTT.

This chain uses TRBV5-4 with TRBJ2-2; 13 bases are a match to TRBD2. Germline CDR1 SGHNT, CDR2 YYREEE (reference sequence). The CDR3 covers 16 residues. J gave up 5 bases and V 4 bases, and 5 bases lay outside the gene matches. The CDR3 spells CASSLGLAGSTGELFF. The DNA of the CDR3 is TGTGCCAGCAGCCTGGGACTAGCGGGGAGTACCGGGGAGCTGTTTTTT.

The chain couples TRBV24-1 to TRBJ2-2; possibly TRBD1 for D (5 bases). The CDR3 spans 16 residues. The V and J ends lost 0 bases and 6 bases respectively, with 13 bases between them. Germline values: CDR1 KGHDR, CDR2 SFDVKD. The CDR3 DNA reads as TGTGCCACCAGTGATTTGAGGGGTGAAGAATCCGGGGAGCTGTTTTTT. The encoded protein is CATSDLRGEESGELFF.